These T cell receptor beta chains were read from a single sample in a study of CD8+ T cells in alopecia areata. Libraries were prepared by immunoSEQ multiplex PCR; TCRdb keeps only in-frame clonotypes and omits some of them. The sample lists about 110,000 clones, around 59% occurring once. The sequencing input was CD8+ T cells sorted from blood. Receptor source: a human donor in good health. CDR3s include the opening cysteine and the closing phenylalanine or tryptophan. Fields, in order: V gene, J gene, D gene, clone size, CDR3 protein, CDR3 DNA. The D gene is left open where the match is weak. Expanded clones get a size class; other rows say once, few or many, or leave the size out.

TRBV19,TRBJ1-2,-,-,CASRGDYGYTF,TGTGCCAGTAGGGGCGACTATGGCTACACCTTC
TRBV4-3,TRBJ1-6,-,-,CASSLESGGYNSPLHF,TGCGCCAGCAGCTTGGAATCCGGCGGGTATAATTCACCCCTCCACTTT
TRBV23-1,TRBJ1-5,TRBD1,few,CASSLDQDRACYSNQPQHF,TGCGCCAGCAGTCTTGACCAAGACAGGGCCTGTTATAGCAATCAGCCCCAGCATTTT
TRBV29-1,TRBJ1-1,TRBD1,few,CSAWTGLVYTEAFF,TGCAGCGCTTGGACAGGGTTGGTTTACACTGAAGCTTTCTTT
TRBV5-1,TRBJ1-2,-,-,CASSLDIGQGYGYTF,TGCGCCAGCAGCTTGGATATTGGGCAGGGCTATGGCTACACCTTC
TRBV15,TRBJ1-2,-,-,CATSRSGGTYGYTF,TGTGCCACCAGCAGATCTGGAGGTACCTATGGCTACACCTTC
TRBV9,TRBJ1-2,-,-,CASSVEHGGVYGYTF,TGTGCCAGCAGCGTAGAGCATGGGGGGGTCTATGGCTACACCTTC
TRBV13,TRBJ2-3,-,-,CASSARISTDTQYF,TGTGCCAGCAGCGCCCGGATTAGCACAGATACGCAGTATTTT
TRBV7-9,TRBJ2-3,TRBD1,-,CASSFRGRDSTDTQYF,TGTGCCAGCAGCTTCAGGGGGCGAGATAGCACAGATACGCAGTATTTT
TRBV30,TRBJ1-1,-,-,CAWSVYGPKGPEAFF,TGTGCCTGGAGTGTCTACGGACCAAAAGGACCTGAAGCTTTCTTT
TRBV13,TRBJ2-2,-,-,CASSLGGAGELFF,TGTGCCAGCAGCTTAGGCGGAGCCGGGGAGCTGTTTTTT
TRBV5-4,TRBJ2-1,-,once,CASRSGVGVFNEQFF,TGTGCCAGCAGATCGGGGGTCGGGGTCTTCAATGAGCAGTTCTTC
TRBV7-9,TRBJ1-2,-,-,CASSFASDGYTF,TGTGCCAGCAGCTTCGCAAGCGATGGCTACACCTTC